The 22 T cell receptor beta chains in this list originate from one sample, sequenced in a study of T cells after yellow fever vaccination. TCRdb passed the 5' RACE reads through MiXCR, listing each CDR3 protein once. The sample holds about 85,000 distinct CDR3 sequences; roughly 13% are singletons and the top ten take approximately 25%. The sequenced sample was CD8+ T cells not binding an NS4B(214-222) dextramer, sorted from PBMCs, obtained approximately 20 days after the first yellow fever vaccination. All receptors derive from a man in his late teens or twenties who received the YFV17D yellow fever vaccine.

The chain recombines TRBV7-9 with TRBJ2-1; the D is unclear. Germline assignment: CDR1 SEHNR and CDR2 FQNEAQ (reference sequence). V was cut by 1 base and J by 8 bases, with 6 bases left in between. This CDR3 spans 12 amino acids. CDR3 nucleotide sequence: TGTGCCAGCAGCTTAGGGGTTTATGAGCAGTTCTTC. It yields the protein CASSLGVYEQFF.

This clonotype was recorded a few times. This chain connects TRBV7-9 to TRBJ2-3, with D perhaps matching TRBD1 or TRBD2 (7 bases each). Germline V gene sequence: CDR1 SEHNR, CDR2 FQNEAQ (reference sequence). V dropped 6 bases and J dropped 2 bases, with 18 bases sitting between them. The CDR3 extends over 16 amino acids. The CDR3 region has the DNA TGTGCCAGCAGGTCGGGGGGAGGACAGGACACAGATACGCAGTATTTT. As protein: CASRSGGGQDTDTQYF.

This chain links TRBV4-1 with TRBJ2-3; D is unclear. The CDR3 contains 14 residues. The V gene lost 2 bases and the J gene lost 5 bases, with 11 bases spanning the gap. The germline V gene encodes CDR1 MGHRA and CDR2 YSYEKL. CDR3 sequence reads: CASSQLRKGDTQYF. The CDR3 DNA sequence: TGCGCCAGCAGCCAATTGAGAAAGGGAGATACGCAGTATTTT.

A few counts support this clonotype. This chain links TRBV7-9 with TRBJ2-3; 8 bases align to TRBD2. The V gene end was trimmed by 5 bases and the J gene end by 2 bases; junction bases not matched to a gene: 3. The CDR3 extends over 14 amino acids. Germline V lookup: CDR1 SEHNR, CDR2 FQNEAQ (reference sequence). CDR3 loop: CASSLLADTDTQYF. DNA for the CDR3: TGTGCCAGCAGCCTACTAGCGGACACAGATACGCAGTATTTT.

This clonotype was detected only a few times. The chain has TRBV11-3 and TRBJ2-1, with 9 bases lining up with TRBD2. This CDR3 has 14 residues. Germline V CDR1 and CDR2: SGHNT, YENEEA. With 5 bases clipped from V and 6 bases from J, the junction kept 5 bases outside the gene matches. The chain's CDR3 is CASSAGLAPNEQFF. CDR3 DNA sequence: TGTGCCAGCAGCGCGGGACTAGCTCCCAATGAGCAGTTCTTC. The full variable domain, completed using reference TRBV11-3 and TRBJ2-1, is EAGVVQSPRYKIIEKKQPVAFWCNPISGHNTLYWYLQNLGQGPELLIRYENEEAVDDSQLPKDRFSAERLKGVDSTLKIQPAELGDSAVYLCASSAGLAPNEQFFGPGTRLTVL.

The rearrangement joins TRBV4-1 to TRBJ1-4, with TRBD1 matching over 8 bases. V lost 3 bases, J lost 8 bases, and 14 bases stayed unmatched. CDR1 MGHRA and CDR2 YSYEKL come from the germline V gene. There are 17 residues in the CDR3. CDR3 coding DNA: TGCGCCAGCAGCCATCCCCCAGCGGGACAGGAGGGGGAAAAACTGTTTTTT. The encoded protein is CASSHPPAGQEGEKLFF.

The V call is TRBV27, the J call TRBJ2-1, with 12 bases fitting TRBD2. In germline, CDR1 is MNHEY, CDR2 SMNVEV (reference sequence). The CDR3 loop spans 16 amino acids. V dropped 5 bases and J dropped 6; count of bases not matched to a gene: 8. The CDR3: CASSPRLAGAPNEQFF. The CDR3, as DNA: TGTGCCAGCAGTCCCCGACTAGCGGGGGCCCCCAATGAGCAGTTCTTC.

The CDR3 is CSAATGQGYEQYF. The CDR3 coding sequence is TGCAGTGCTGCGACAGGGCAGGGCTACGAGCAGTACTTC. The J gene is TRBJ2-7, the V gene TRBV20-1; TRBD1 matches at 7 bases. Trimming at V came to 5 bases and at J to 3 bases, leaving 7 bases not matched to a gene. This CDR3 has 13 amino acids. The germline V gene encodes CDR1 DFQATT and CDR2 SNEGSKA (reference sequence).

This rearrangement joins TRBV25-1 to TRBJ1-1; D is ambiguous. Germline lookup yields CDR1 MGHDK and CDR2 SYGVNS. The CDR3 has 15 residues. V was pared by 2 bases and J by 7 bases, with 17 bases between. CDR3 amino acids: CASSEGAGPGDEAFF. CDR3 in DNA: TGTGCCAGCAGTGAAGGCGCTGGGCCAGGAGATGAAGCTTTCTTT.

The rearrangement uses TRBV7-9 and TRBJ2-7, with 8 bases that match TRBD1. CDR3 length: 17 amino acids. The V gene's germline CDR1 is SEHNR and CDR2 FQNEAQ (reference sequence). V gave up 4 bases and J gave up 0 bases; unmatched junction bases: 11. The CDR3 here is CASSSRRTGSSSYEQYF. Here the CDR3 DNA reads TGTGCCAGCAGCTCGCGGCGGACAGGGTCCAGCTCCTACGAGCAGTACTTC.

The V call is TRBV3-1, the J call TRBJ2-5; tentative D call: TRBD2 (5 bases). The CDR3 has 14 amino acids. Germline V CDR1 and CDR2: LGHDT, YNNKEL (reference sequence). Trimming shortened V by 5 bases and J by 2 bases, and 12 bases separated the two germline ends. The chain's CDR3 is CASSSDYTQETQYF. CDR3 nucleotides: TGTGCCAGCAGCTCCGACTACACTCAAGAGACCCAGTACTTC.

This clonotype showed up just a few times. The rearrangement joins TRBV4-3 to TRBJ2-3; D possibly corresponds to TRBD2 (6 bases). CDR3 length: 16 amino acids. V was shortened by 0 bases and J by 2 bases, with 12 bases between the two germline ends. Germline V gene sequence: CDR1 LGHNA, CDR2 YSLEER. Here the CDR3 reads CASSQDGTGDTDTQYF. The CDR3 bases are TGCGCCAGCAGCCAAGACGGGACTGGAGACACAGATACGCAGTATTTT.

The chain employs TRBV12-3 or TRBV12-4 and TRBJ2-7; D ambiguous. The CDR3 spans 11 residues. Trimming removed 3 bases at V and 7 bases at J, with 7 bases between. CDR3 amino acids: CASSFGQEQYV. CDR3 sequence (DNA): TGTGCCAGCAGTTTTGGGCAAGAGCAGTACGTC.

The chain uses TRBV4-1 and TRBJ2-5, with D possibly matching TRBD2 (7 bases). CDR3 length: 15 residues. Trimming shortened V by 1 base and J by 0 bases, and 9 bases separated the two germline ends. Germline lookup yields CDR1 MGHRA and CDR2 YSYEKL. CDR3 sequence (DNA): TGCGCCAGCAGCCAAGGAGGGGGGGACCAAGAGACCCAGTACTTC. Its protein product is CASSQGGGDQETQYF.

The rearrangement joins TRBV27 to TRBJ2-1, with TRBD2 as a possible D gene (5 bases). The germline V and J ends were trimmed by 8 bases and 2 bases, with 16 bases remaining between them. Looked up from germline, CDR1 is MNHEY and CDR2 is SMNVEV (reference sequence). The CDR3 loop spans 15 amino acids. The CDR3 region has the DNA TGTGCCAGCCGCCCCCAACGGGGAGCCTACAATGAGCAGTTCTTC. It yields the protein CASRPQRGAYNEQFF.

The chain carries TRBV5-5 and TRBJ2-1; D call uncertain. The CDR3 sequence is 16 residues long. V dropped 2 bases and J dropped 4 bases, with 16 bases sitting between them. CDR1 is SGHKS and CDR2 is YYEKEE in the germline V gene (reference sequence). In DNA form, the CDR3 reads TGTGCCAGCAGCTTCTTGATCCATCGGCCTTACAATGAGCAGTTCTTC. This gives the protein CASSFLIHRPYNEQFF.

On this clonotype: A read error may produce the germline difference seen at one junction end. The chain has TRBV27 and TRBJ2-2, with a tentative D call TRBD2 (5 bases). The CDR3 loop spans 14 amino acids. In germline, CDR1 is MNHEY, CDR2 SMNVEV (reference sequence). The CDR3 DNA sequence: TGTGCCAGCAGTTTAGGGGTGCAGTCCGGGAAGCTGTTTTTT. Amino acids: CASSLGVQSGKLFF.

V gene TRBV11-2 combines with J gene TRBJ2-5; D is possibly TRBD2 (7 bases). The CDR3 consists of 15 residues. CDR1 is SGHAT, CDR2 FQNNGV, per germline. V lost 2 bases to trimming and J lost 2 bases, with 12 bases between them. The CDR3 DNA follows: TGTGCCAGCAGCTTAAGGGGGGGGAGTCAAGAGACCCAGTACTTC. It specifies CASSLRGGSQETQYF.

The chain employs TRBV7-2 and TRBJ2-2; no clear D. The CDR3 is 17 residues long. Germline assignment: CDR1 SGHTA and CDR2 FQGNSA. Trimming shortened V by 1 base and J by 0 bases, and 12 bases separated the two germline ends. The chain's CDR3 is CASSLVNWRTNTGELFF. The CDR3, as DNA: TGTGCCAGCAGCTTAGTAAATTGGCGAACGAACACCGGGGAGCTGTTTTTT.

V and J are TRBV11-2 and TRBJ2-7; 7 bases fit TRBD1. Looked up from germline, CDR1 is SGHAT and CDR2 is FQNNGV. This CDR3 spans 13 amino acids. After removal of 1 base from V and 3 bases from J, the junction contained 0 bases not matched to a gene. The CDR3 spells CASSLGTGYEQYV. In DNA, the CDR3 is TGTGCCAGCAGCTTAGGGACAGGCTACGAGCAGTACGTC.

This chain links TRBV29-1 with TRBJ2-1, with D unclear. The V gene lost 8 bases and the J gene lost 5 bases, with 7 bases spanning the gap. From germline, CDR1 is SQVTM and CDR2 ANQGSEA. This CDR3 spans 10 amino acids. The CDR3: CSTRNNEQFF. CDR3 DNA sequence: TGCAGCACCAGGAACAATGAGCAGTTCTTC.

This chain joins TRBV12-3 or TRBV12-4 and TRBJ2-1, with 8 nucleotides matching TRBD1. The junction had 5 bases not matched to a gene; V was cut back by 6 bases and J by 10 bases. This CDR3 spans 12 amino acids. CDR3 protein: CASSRGQAEQFF. CDR3 coding DNA: TGTGCCAGCAGCCGGGGACAGGCGGAGCAGTTCTTC.